These T cell receptor beta chains were read from a single sample in a study of T cells after yellow fever vaccination. TCRdb called the 5' RACE reads again in MiXCR, with one record for every CDR3 protein. Among about 300,000 distinct CDR3 sequences listed, less than 9.5% were seen once. Specimen: CD4+ T cells sorted from PBMCs, collected 5 days after the yellow fever booster vaccination. These receptors were obtained from a young man who received the YFV17D yellow fever vaccine. Each CDR3 is given with its conserved first and last residue. Fields, in order: clone size, J gene, V gene, CDR3 length, D gene, CDR3 DNA, CDR3 protein. The D gene is left open where the match is weak. Size tells how often a clone was seen (once, few, many) or the class of an expanded clone, and some rows leave it out.

many	TRBJ1-2	TRBV19	14	TRBD1	TGTGCCAGTATTCCGACAGGGCTTAACTATGGCTACACCTTC	CASIPTGLNYGYTF
many	TRBJ2-1	TRBV5-1	13	.	TGCGCCAGCAGCTTGAGTAGGGACAATGAGCAGTTCTTC	CASSLSRDNEQFF
few	TRBJ1-6	TRBV2	14	.	TGTGCCAGCAGCAGGGGCGTACGCCAATCACCCCTCCACTTT	CASSRGVRQSPLHF
many	TRBJ1-2	TRBV4-1	17	TRBD1	TGCGCCAGCAGCCAAGATTGGACAGGCGCCCACCCATATGGCTACACCTTC	CASSQDWTGAHPYGYTF
.	TRBJ2-1	TRBV5-1	13	.	TGCGCCAGCAGCCCTGGGGATCGGGTGGAGCAGTTCTTC	CASSPGDRVEQFF
.	TRBJ2-3	TRBV12-3/TRBV12-4	14	.	TGTGCCAGCAGTTTGTCCGAGGGGGCAGATACGCAGTATTTT	CASSLSEGADTQYF
.	TRBJ2-2	TRBV21-1	16	.	TGTGCCAGCAGCCCCGCCGCGGCGACGAACACCGGGGAGCTGTTTTTT	CASSPAAATNTGELFF
.	TRBJ2-5	TRBV5-1	11	.	TGCGCCAGCAGCTTGCTGAGAACCCAGTACTTC	CASSLLRTQYF
few	TRBJ2-3	TRBV5-4	18	TRBD2	TGTGCCAGCAGCTCTGGCGGGGGGGCGTTTCCCACACCAGATACGCAGTATTTT	CASSSGGGAFPTPDTQYF
few	TRBJ2-5	TRBV5-5	14	TRBD1	TGTGCCAGCAGACCTGGACAGGGGCAAGAGACCCAGTACTTC	CASRPGQGQETQYF
few	TRBJ2-7	TRBV3-1	14	.	TGTGCCAGCAGCCAAGAAGGCAACCCCTACGAGCAGTACTTC	CASSQEGNPYEQYF
.	TRBJ2-5	TRBV12-3/TRBV12-4	17	TRBD2	TGTGCCAGCAGTTTACAGGGCGGGGGTCCCTTTGGAGAGACCCAGTACTTC	CASSLQGGGPFGETQYF
once	TRBJ1-1	TRBV9	15	TRBD1	TGTGCCAGCAGCACGACCGGGACAGGGGTTACTGAAGCTTTCTTT	CASSTTGTGVTEAFF
many	TRBJ2-1	TRBV15	14	TRBD2	TGTGCCACCAGCAGTCCTCGGGGGGGGAATGAGCAGTTCTTC	CATSSPRGGNEQFF
many	TRBJ2-1	TRBV20-1	14	.	TGCAGTGCTAGGGGCCAAGGGGTTCGGAATGAGCAGTTCTTC	CSARGQGVRNEQFF
few	TRBJ1-3	TRBV5-1	13	.	TGCGCCAGCAGCAGGGAACCTGGAAACACCATATATTTT	CASSREPGNTIYF
few	TRBJ2-3	TRBV7-2	17	.	TGTGCCAGCAGCTTATCCGGGACCCCCGGATCCACAGATACGCAGTATTTT	CASSLSGTPGSTDTQYF
.	TRBJ1-2	TRBV30	14	.	TGTGCCTGGACCGATCGGGCGTCCAACTATGGCTACACCTTC	CAWTDRASNYGYTF
few	TRBJ2-3	TRBV5-1	18	.	TGCGCCAGCAGCTCTGTACCGACGCTGCTCGGTCACACAGATACGCAGTATTTT	CASSSVPTLLGHTDTQYF
many	TRBJ2-3	TRBV28	13	.	TGTGCCAGCACCCGGCGGGGCACAGATACGCAGTATTTT	CASTRRGTDTQYF
few	TRBJ1-1	TRBV18	13	.	TGTGCCAGCTCACCAATGGGGGGGAGTGAAGCTTTCTTT	CASSPMGGSEAFF
.	TRBJ2-5	TRBV29-1	13	TRBD1	TGCAGCGTTGAAGACAGGGGGCGAGAGACCCAGTACTTC	CSVEDRGRETQYF
.	TRBJ2-2	TRBV25-1	13	.	TGTGCCAGCAGAGAACAGAACACCGGGGAGCTGTTTTTT	CASREQNTGELFF
few	TRBJ1-5	TRBV20-1	14	TRBD1	TGCAGTGCACCCGACAGGGGGCGTATTCAGCCCCAGCATTTT	CSAPDRGRIQPQHF
many	TRBJ2-3	TRBV12-3/TRBV12-4	16	TRBD2	TGTGCCAGCACCCTGGGACTAGCGGGGGGTTCAGATACGCAGTATTTT	CASTLGLAGGSDTQYF
many	TRBJ1-3	TRBV7-2	14	.	TGTGCCAGCAGCCCAGGGTCGACTGGAAACACCATATATTTT	CASSPGSTGNTIYF
few	TRBJ2-1	TRBV2	15	.	TGTGCCAGCAGCACCAGGGGTAGCTCCTACAATGAGCAGTTCTTC	CASSTRGSSYNEQFF
.	TRBJ2-2	TRBV10-3	15	.	TGTGCCATCAGTGATCGACAGGTGAACACCGGGGAGCTGTTTTTT	CAISDRQVNTGELFF
few	TRBJ1-2	TRBV7-7	13	.	TGTGCCAGCAGCCCACTACCCGGGGAAGGCTACACCTTC	CASSPLPGEGYTF
few	TRBJ2-1	TRBV23-1	17	.	TGCGCCAGCAGCCACTCGCGGTCCGAGACAGGAGTTATCGAGCAGTTCTTC	CASSHSRSETGVIEQFF
few	TRBJ2-5	TRBV7-2	15	.	TGTGCCAGCAGCCCCTACGGGGGTATGGGGGAGACCCAGTACTTC	CASSPYGGMGETQYF
.	TRBJ2-5	TRBV4-3	16	.	TGCGCCAGCAGCCAAGATGGAGGGGCCCGCAAAGGGACCCAGTACTTC	CASSQDGGARKGTQYF
many	TRBJ2-3	TRBV18	15	TRBD1	TGTGCCAGCTCCGCGGACAGGGAATTCACAGATACGCAGTATTTT	CASSADREFTDTQYF
.	TRBJ2-1	TRBV29-1	13	.	TGCAGCTGGCTGGGGGAATCCTACAATGAGCAGTTCTTC	CSWLGESYNEQFF
many	TRBJ1-4	TRBV4-2	16	.	TGTGCCAGCAGCCAAGACGCAGGGCGGCCTAATGAAAAACTGTTTTTT	CASSQDAGRPNEKLFF
.	TRBJ1-2	TRBV9	15	TRBD1	TGTGCCAGCAGCGTTTCCGTACAGGGGGAATATGGCTACACCTTC	CASSVSVQGEYGYTF
.	TRBJ1-1	TRBV12-3/TRBV12-4	13	TRBD1	TGTGCCACTTTACCCAGGGGGTCGACTGAAGCTTTCTTT	CATLPRGSTEAFF
many	TRBJ2-1	TRBV5-1	15	.	TGCGCCAGCAGCTTGACGGGGCCCGCCTACAATGAGCAGTTCTTC	CASSLTGPAYNEQFF
.	TRBJ2-3	TRBV4-3	16	TRBD2	TGCGCCAGCAGCCAAGAGGAAGCGGGGGGGCAAGATACGCAGTATTTT	CASSQEEAGGQDTQYF
few	TRBJ1-6	TRBV7-2	15	.	TGTGCCAGCAGCTTAGGACAGATTGATAATTCACCCCTCCACTTT	CASSLGQIDNSPLHF
.	TRBJ1-2	TRBV12-3/TRBV12-4	13	.	TGTGCCAGCAGTCCAATTCGGGGCTATGGCTACACCTTC	CASSPIRGYGYTF
.	TRBJ2-5	TRBV29-1	12	.	TGCAGCGTAAGCGATGATAAAGAGACCCAGTACTTC	CSVSDDKETQYF
.	TRBJ2-6	TRBV9	21	TRBD1	TGTGCCAGCAGCTCTAGAGCACTCCCGGGACAGGGAACCTCCCCGGCCAACGTCCTGACTTTC	CASSSRALPGQGTSPANVLTF
many	TRBJ2-1	TRBV12-3/TRBV12-4	19	TRBD2	TGTGCCAGCAATTCCTTGGGTAGCGGGGGGGAAACTGCTTACGGTGAGCAGTTCTTC	CASNSLGSGGETAYGEQFF
.	TRBJ2-5	TRBV12-3/TRBV12-4	14	.	TGTGCCAGCAGGCCGGGGCTAAGGGAGGAGACCCAGTACTTC	CASRPGLREETQYF
.	TRBJ1-5	TRBV2	15	.	TGTGCCAGCAAACGGGAGCAGTATAGCAATCAGCCCCAGCATTTT	CASKREQYSNQPQHF
few	TRBJ2-1	TRBV6-5	16	TRBD2	TGTGCCAGCAGTTACTCTCCTAGCGGGGGACACAATGAGCAGTTCTTC	CASSYSPSGGHNEQFF
few	TRBJ2-1	TRBV2	11	TRBD2	TGTGCCAGCAGGCGGGGGTCTGAGCAGTTCTTC	CASRRGSEQFF
many	TRBJ2-2	TRBV15	14	.	TGTGCCACCAGCACCGGACAGAACACCGGGGAGCTGTTTTTT	CATSTGQNTGELFF
.	TRBJ2-3	TRBV25-1	13	.	TGTGCCAGCAGTGAATTCCGGGACCCCGTCGCGTATTTT	CASSEFRDPVAYF
.	TRBJ1-2	TRBV18	14	.	TGTGCCAGCTCACCATATGACACTAACTATGGCTACACCTTC	CASSPYDTNYGYTF
.	TRBJ1-4	TRBV18	14	TRBD1	TGTGCCAGCTCGCCCCGGGACAGCAGTGAAAAACTGTTTTTT	CASSPRDSSEKLFF
many	TRBJ2-1	TRBV7-2	16	TRBD1	TGTGCCAGCAGCTTAGCGGGGACAGGCTCCTACAATGAGCAGTTCTTC	CASSLAGTGSYNEQFF
.	TRBJ2-7	TRBV20-1	15	TRBD2	TGCAGTGCTAGTAGGGCTAGCGGGGACTCCTACGAGCAGTACTTC	CSASRASGDSYEQYF
few	TRBJ1-2	TRBV5-1	15	.	TGCGCCAGCAGCTTGGCCACAGGCTTGAACTATGGCTACACCTTC	CASSLATGLNYGYTF
few	TRBJ2-1	TRBV19	16	TRBD2	TGTGCCAGTAGTCTACGTGGGCTAGCGGGGTACAATGAGCAGTTCTTC	CASSLRGLAGYNEQFF
many	TRBJ1-1	TRBV6-5	13	.	TGTGCCAGCAGTTACCGCAAGGGCACTGAAGCTTTCTTT	CASSYRKGTEAFF
.	TRBJ2-3	TRBV4-1	15	.	TGCGCCAGCAGCCATCCTGACAGAAGCACAGATACGCAGTATTTT	CASSHPDRSTDTQYF